What follows is one T cell receptor (beta chain) and its context. Measured with immunoSEQ multiplex PCR; TCRdb has only the in-frame clones, and not every one. The table lists tens of thousands of clones, around 82% of them singletons, with under 2.5% in the top ten. These data originate in a study of OX40 agonist ivuxolimab in advanced cancers. For the study at large: Every patient in dose escalation had hepatocellular carcinoma, melanoma, renal cell or head and neck cancer. Allowance was made for prior anti-PD-1, anti-PD-L1 or anti-CTLA-4 therapy, and approximately 40% had some.

The V gene's germline CDR1 is MDHEN and CDR2 SYDVKM. This CDR3 contains 14 residues. V shed 5 bases and J 10 bases; nucleotides not matched to a gene: 6. The chain is built from TRBV28 and TRBJ2-1; 12 bases map to TRBD2. Source: CD4+ or CD8+ T cells sorted from blood, taken in a trial of the OX40 agonist ivuxolimab. This sequence was found in an adult with an advanced solid tumor such as melanoma, head and neck, liver or kidney cancer. The CDR3 here is CASSPPSGRAEQFF. In DNA form, the CDR3 reads TGTGCCAGCAGTCCCCCTAGCGGGAGGGCCGAGCAGTTCTTC.